Each of the 6 T cell receptor beta chains below was sequenced from the same sample in a study of blood T cells in healthy people across ages. A second PCR, run for roughly 7 to 12 cycles, used a sample-barcoded 5' primer plus a J-beta primer mix. In TCRdb, the 5' RACE reads were re-called with MiXCR into one record per CDR3 protein. Here the sample spans approximately 830,000 distinct CDR3 sequences, about 59% being singletons. Material for sequencing was blood. These receptors were obtained from a man aged 25-45 years in good health.

This chain uses TRBV15 with TRBJ1-2; possible D gene TRBD1, 5 bases. Germline CDR1 reads LNHNV; CDR2 reads YYDKDF (reference sequence). The CDR3 sequence is 14 residues long. Between the trimmed V and J ends, which lost 8 bases and 7 bases, there was a span of 20 bases. In DNA, the CDR3 is TGTGCCACCTGGAGTATCGACAGCCGTGGTGGCTACACCTTC. Its protein is CATWSIDSRGGYTF. Full variable domain (outside the CDR3, taken from reference TRBV15 and TRBJ1-2): DAMVIQNPRYQVTQFGKPVTLSCSQTLNHNVMYWYQQKSSQAPKLLFHYYDKDFNNEADTPDNFQSRRPNTSFCFLDIRSPGLGDTAMYLCATWSIDSRGGYTFGSGTRLTVV.

V and J are TRBV29-1 and TRBJ2-5; possibly TRBD2 for D (7 bases). V was trimmed by 4 bases and J by 1 base, leaving 13 bases between them. This CDR3 is 14 amino acids long. Per germline, CDR1 SQVTM and CDR2 ANQGSEA. In DNA form, the CDR3 reads TGCAGCGTTGGAGGGGGGGGTGCCCAAGAGACCCAGTACTTC. Translation gives CSVGGGGAQETQYF.

In DNA, the CDR3 is TGTGCCAGCACACCAGCTCCTCGGACAGGGGGTCTTAACTATGGCTACACCTTC. Translating it yields CASTPAPRTGGLNYGYTF. The V and J genes are TRBV6-1 and TRBJ1-2, with 10 bases lining up with TRBD1. The CDR3 contains 18 residues. Germline trimming cut 7 bases from V and 1 base from J; bases unmatched to any gene: 15. The germline gives CDR1 MNHNS, CDR2 SASEGT.

The gene calls are TRBV20-1 and TRBJ2-1, with TRBD1 identical over 9 bases. The CDR3 has 12 amino acids. Germline trimming cut 6 bases from V and 11 bases from J; bases unmatched to any gene: 8. Germline CDR1 and CDR2: DFQATT and SNEGSKA (reference sequence). The CDR3 region is CSATGQGGKQFF. DNA of the CDR3: TGCAGTGCCACGGGACAGGGAGGAAAGCAGTTCTTC.

The chain uses TRBV7-9 and TRBJ2-1; D perhaps matches TRBD1 (5 bases). The CDR3 runs 16 residues. Germline-derived CDR1 and CDR2 are SEHNR and FQNEAQ (reference sequence). Trimming removed 1 base at V and 3 bases at J, with 13 bases between. DNA for the CDR3: TGTGCCAGCAGCTTAGTCCGCCAGGGAAACTACAATGAGCAGTTCTTC. Protein sequence: CASSLVRQGNYNEQFF.

The CDR3 region is CASQPRPGQGADTQYF. For the CDR3, the DNA is TGTGCCAGCCAACCAAGACCGGGACAGGGGGCAGATACGCAGTATTTT. The V and J genes are TRBV11-1 and TRBJ2-3; 11 bases agree with TRBD1. Trimming at V came to 8 bases and at J to 4 bases, leaving 11 bases not matched to a gene. Germline V gene lookup returns CDR1 SGHAT and CDR2 FQDESV (reference sequence). The CDR3 is made up of 16 amino acids. The full variable domain, rest sourced from reference TRBV11-1 and TRBJ2-3, is EAEVAQSPRYKITEKSQAVAFWCDPISGHATLYWYRQILGQGPELLVQFQDESVVDDSQLPKDRFSAERLKGVDSTLKIQPAELGDSAMYLCASQPRPGQGADTQYFGPGTRLTVL.